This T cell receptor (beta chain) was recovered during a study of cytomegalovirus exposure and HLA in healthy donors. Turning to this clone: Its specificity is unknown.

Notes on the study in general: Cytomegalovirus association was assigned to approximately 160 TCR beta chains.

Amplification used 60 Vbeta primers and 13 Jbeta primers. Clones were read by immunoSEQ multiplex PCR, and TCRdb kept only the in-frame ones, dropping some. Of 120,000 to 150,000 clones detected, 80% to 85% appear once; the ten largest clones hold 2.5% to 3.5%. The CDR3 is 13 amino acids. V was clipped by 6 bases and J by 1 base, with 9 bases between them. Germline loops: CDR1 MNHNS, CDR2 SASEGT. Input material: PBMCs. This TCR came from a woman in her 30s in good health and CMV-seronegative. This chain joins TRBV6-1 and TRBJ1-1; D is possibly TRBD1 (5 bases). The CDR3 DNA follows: TGTGCCAGCAGGTGGGGGGAGAACACTGAAGCTTTCTTT. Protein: CASRWGENTEAFF.